This TCR beta chain was obtained from a study of spatial heterogeneity in lung cancer. The wider study: The donor population consisted of 72 patients with untreated, early-stage non-small cell lung cancer. Where they were available, follow-up PBMC samples were sequenced, at a median of about 2 years after resection.

This clonotype appeared a few times. The CDR3 consists of 13 residues. The germline V gene has CDR1 SQVTM and CDR2 ANQGSEA. V lost 5 bases to trimming and J lost 6 bases; unmatched junction nucleotides: 10. TCRdb reprocessed the 5' RACE reads via MiXCR and lists one record per CDR3 protein. This table holds approximately 110,000 distinct CDR3 sequences, approximately 10% found once. Stated time point: blood at routine non-recurrence follow-up after resection. Whole RNA was taken from tumor, nontumor lung or frozen PBMC; it was then sequenced unsorted. The TCR was taken from a female donor with early-stage non-small cell lung cancer. The chain carries TRBV29-1 and TRBJ2-7, with 7 bases aligning to TRBD1. Specimen: PBMCs, collected at follow-up. CDR3 region: CSVSQGVSSEQYF. Written as DNA, the CDR3 is TGCAGCGTTTCGCAGGGGGTTAGCAGCGAGCAGTACTTC.